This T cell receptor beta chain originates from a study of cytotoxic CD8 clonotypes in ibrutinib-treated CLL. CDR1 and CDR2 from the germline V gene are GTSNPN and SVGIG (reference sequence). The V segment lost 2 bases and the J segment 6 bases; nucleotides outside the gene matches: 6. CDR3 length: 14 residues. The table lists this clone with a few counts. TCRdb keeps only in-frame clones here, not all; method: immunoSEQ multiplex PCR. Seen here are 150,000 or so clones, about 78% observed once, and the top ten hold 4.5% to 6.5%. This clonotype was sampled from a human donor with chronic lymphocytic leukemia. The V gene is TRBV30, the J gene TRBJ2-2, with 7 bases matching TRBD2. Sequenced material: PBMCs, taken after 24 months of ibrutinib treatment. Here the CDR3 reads CAWSPPREAGELFF. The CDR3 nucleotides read TGTGCCTGGAGTCCCCCCCGGGAGGCCGGGGAGCTGTTTTTT.